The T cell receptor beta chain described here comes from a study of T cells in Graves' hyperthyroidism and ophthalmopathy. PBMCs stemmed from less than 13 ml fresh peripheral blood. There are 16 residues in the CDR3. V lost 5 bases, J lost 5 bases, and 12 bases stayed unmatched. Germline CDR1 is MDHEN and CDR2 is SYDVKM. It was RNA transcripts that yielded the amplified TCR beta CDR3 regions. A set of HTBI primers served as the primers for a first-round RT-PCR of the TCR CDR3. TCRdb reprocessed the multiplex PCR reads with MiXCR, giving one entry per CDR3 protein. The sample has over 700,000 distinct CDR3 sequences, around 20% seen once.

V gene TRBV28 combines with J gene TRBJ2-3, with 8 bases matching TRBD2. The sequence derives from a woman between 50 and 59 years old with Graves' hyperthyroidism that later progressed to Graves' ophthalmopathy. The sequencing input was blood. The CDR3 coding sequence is TGTGCCAGCAGTCCTCGGGGGGCCCTAGCGGGAGATACGCAGTATTTT. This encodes CASSPRGALAGDTQYF. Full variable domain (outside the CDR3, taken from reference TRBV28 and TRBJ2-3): DVKVTQSSRYLVKRTGEKVFLECVQDMDHENMFWYRQDPGLGLRLIYFSYDVKMKEKGDIPEGYSVSREKKERFSLILESASTNQTSMYLCASSPRGALAGDTQYFGPGTRLTVL.